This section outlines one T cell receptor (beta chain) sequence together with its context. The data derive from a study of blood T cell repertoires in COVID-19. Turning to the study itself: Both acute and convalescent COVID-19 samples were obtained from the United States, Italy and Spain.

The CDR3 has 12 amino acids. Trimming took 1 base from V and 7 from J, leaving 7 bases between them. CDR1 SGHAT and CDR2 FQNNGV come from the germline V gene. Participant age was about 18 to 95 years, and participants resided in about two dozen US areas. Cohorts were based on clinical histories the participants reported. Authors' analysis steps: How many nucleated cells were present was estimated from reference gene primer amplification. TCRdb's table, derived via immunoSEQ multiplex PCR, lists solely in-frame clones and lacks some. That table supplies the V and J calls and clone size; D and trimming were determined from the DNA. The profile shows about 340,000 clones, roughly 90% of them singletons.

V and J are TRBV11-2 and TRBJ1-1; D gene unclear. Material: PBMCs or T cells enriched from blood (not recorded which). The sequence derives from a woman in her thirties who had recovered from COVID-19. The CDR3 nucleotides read TGTGCCAGCAGCTTAGGGGCCCTTGAAGCTTTCTTT. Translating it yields CASSLGALEAFF.